This T cell receptor (beta chain) is drawn from a study of blood T cell repertoires in COVID-19. Across the study: The United States, Italy and Spain were the sources of the acute and convalescent COVID-19 samples. The cDNA or gDNA used as material had been derived from T cells, B-cell-depleted T cells, or PBMCs.

Sequenced by immunoSEQ multiplex PCR; TCRdb stores in-frame clones only, minus some. This table holds 200,000 to 250,000 clones, just over 85% found once. Germline CDR1 reads SEHNR; CDR2 reads FQNEAQ (reference sequence). The CDR3 totals 14 residues. Trimming removed 1 base at V and 2 bases at J, with 9 bases between. This clonotype was obtained from a man aged 30 to 45 who had recovered from COVID-19. The sequencing sample was made of peripheral blood. J is TRBJ2-7 and V is TRBV7-9; D is ambiguous. CDR3 sequence reads: CASSLGQYPYEQYF. The CDR3 nucleotides are TGTGCCAGCAGCTTAGGGCAGTACCCCTACGAGCAGTACTTC.